This TCR beta chain derives from a study of T cell changes during pregnancy in multiple sclerosis. Germline CDR1 is SGHTA and CDR2 is FQGNSA. The V and J ends lost 5 bases and 7 bases, in that order; junction bases with no gene match: 10. This CDR3 has 14 residues. Using immunoSEQ multiplex PCR, the repertoire was profiled, and TCRdb retains in-frame clones only, with some absent. The sample records 9,500 to 12,000 clones, approximately 88% being singletons. The origin of this receptor is a female donor in good health, enrolled as a control in a pregnancy study. This chain connects TRBV7-2 to TRBJ2-5; 7 bases line up with TRBD1. The source was CD8+ T cells from peripheral blood mononuclear cells, collected after pregnancy. The CDR3 spells CASSPTGTDVTQYF. In DNA, the CDR3 is TGTGCCAGCAGCCCCACCGGGACAGATGTGACCCAGTACTTC. Based on the CDR3 plus reference TRBV7-2 and TRBJ2-5, the full variable domain is GAGVSQSPSNKVTEKGKDVELRCDPISGHTALYWYRQSLGQGLEFLIYFQGNSAPDKSGLPSDRFSAERTGGSVSTLTIQRTQQEDSAVYLCASSPTGTDVTQYFGPGTRLLVL.